Below, one T cell receptor beta chain is given with its context. Other DNA sequences in the sample encode the same CDR3. The data belong to a study of blood T cell repertoires in COVID-19. V was cut by 0 bases and J by 8 bases, with 9 bases left in between. There are 14 residues in the CDR3. CDR1 is SGHRS and CDR2 is YFSETQ in the germline V gene. The authors' processing: Nucleated cell number was recorded as an estimate derived from reference gene primer amplification. The assay was immunoSEQ multiplex PCR, and TCRdb's table has in-frame clones only and misses some. The V and J calls and the clone size are those of that table, but D and trimming were determined from the DNA. The sample carries just over 95,000 clones, 81% recorded once.

The source material was peripheral blood. This sequence originates from a man aged 55-75 years with acute or convalescent COVID-19. The chain recombines TRBV5-1 with TRBJ1-6, with D unresolved. The CDR3 region has the DNA TGCGCCAGCAGCTTGGCCGGAGGGTATTCACCCCTCCACTTT. Translated, it gives CASSLAGGYSPLHF.